This T cell receptor (beta chain) was recorded in a study of blood T cell repertoires in COVID-19. This clone has a single count. There are 15 residues in the CDR3. V trimming: 1 base; J trimming: 4 bases; junction bases outside the gene matches: 3. Germline V gene data show CDR1 as SGHRS and CDR2 as YFSETQ. Profiled with immunoSEQ multiplex PCR; TCRdb holds only in-frame clones, not every one. There are about 400,000 clones in the sample; about 87% occur only once, and 1.5% to 2.5% lies in the top ten. The TCR sequence derives from a man aged 40-50 years in a cohort exposed to, infected with or recovered from COVID-19 (not recorded which). V gene TRBV5-1 combines with J gene TRBJ2-3; TRBD2 agrees at 10 bases. Sample: PBMCs or T cells enriched from blood (not recorded which). The CDR3 spells CASSLTGTSADTQYF. The CDR3 DNA reads TGCGCCAGCAGCTTGACCGGGACTAGCGCAGATACGCAGTATTTT.